This TCR beta chain emerged from a study of T cell repertoires in aging, cancer and after chemotherapy. The overall study: Around 8.8 million TCR reads were in the whole dataset.

Deletions cut 8 bases from V and 6 bases from J, with 11 bases between. The length of the CDR3 is 11 residues. Per the germline V gene, CDR1 is LNHDA and CDR2 is SQIVND (reference sequence). The template was genomic DNA from peripheral blood, not RNA. About this clonotype itself: The target antigen is unknown.

Study-level results: Compared with age-matched healthy donors, untreated hematological or solid cancer patients showed higher blood TCR clonality. These repertoire data do not allow conclusions about immunological memory after chemotherapy.

TRB rearrangements spanning V, D and J were amplified using mixed TRB-A/B primers. TCRdb fed the multiplex PCR reads into MiXCR, producing one record per CDR3 protein. The sample shows 15,000 to 20,000 distinct CDR3 sequences, over 35% of them seen only once. The sequencing sample was made of blood. The rearrangement joins TRBV19 to TRBJ2-7; possible D gene TRBD1, 6 bases. The source of this sequence is a human donor with a solid tumor. Here the CDR3 DNA reads TGTGCCAGTTCACAGGGACCCGAGCAGTACTTC. It yields the protein CASSQGPEQYF.